The next 5 T cell receptor beta chains were all read from a single sample in a study of blood T cell repertoires in COVID-19. Generated by immunoSEQ multiplex PCR, the TCRdb table keeps only in-frame clones and is missing some. Counted here are approximately 110,000 clones, approximately 81% occurring once; the ten biggest clones make up less than 1.5%. Sequencing was performed on peripheral blood. These receptors came from a man aged 40-55 years with acute or convalescent COVID-19.

The chain links TRBV29-1 to TRBJ1-1; no reliable D call. V lost 2 bases to trimming and J lost 6 bases, with 10 bases between them. There are 12 residues in the CDR3. CDR1 SQVTM and CDR2 ANQGSEA come from the germline V gene. In DNA form, the CDR3 reads TGCAGCGTTGAAATGCGTCTAGCTGAAGCTTTCTTT. Its translation: CSVEMRLAEAFF.

This rearrangement joins TRBV30 to TRBJ1-6; D is perhaps TRBD1 (5 bases). V shed 5 bases and J shed 10 bases, with 21 bases lying between them. Germline V CDR1 and CDR2: GTSNPN, SVGIG (reference sequence). The CDR3 loop spans 15 amino acids. The CDR3 nucleotides are TGTGCCTGGGCCCGCGGGACCCGAAGGGGATCACCCCTCCACTTT. Translated: CAWARGTRRGSPLHF.

The chain has TRBV3-1 (or the pseudogene TRBV3-2) and TRBJ2-6; 12 bases align to TRBD1. The germline V gene encodes CDR1 LGHDT and CDR2 YNNKEL (reference sequence). The CDR3 length is 19 residues. J gave up 3 bases and V 4 bases, and 10 bases lay outside the gene matches. This chain's CDR3 is CASSPYGTGGADGANVLTF. The CDR3, as DNA: TGTGCCAGCAGCCCCTATGGGACAGGGGGCGCGGATGGGGCCAACGTCCTGACTTTC.

The CDR3 DNA is TGCGCCAGCGGGGGACGGAGGGAGCCGCGTTTTGGCACAGATACGCAGTATTTT. It translates to CASGGRREPRFGTDTQYF. The chain is built from TRBV23-1 and TRBJ2-3, with D possibly TRBD2 on 6 matching bases. TRBV23-1 is an ORF; its function is uncertain. This CDR3 is built from 18 residues. Deletions cut 8 bases from V and 1 base from J, with 25 bases between.

The CDR3 bases are TGTGCCAGCAGCGTTGGGCAGGGGGTTGAGCAGTACTTC. It specifies CASSVGQGVEQYF. The rearrangement joins TRBV9 to TRBJ2-7; 7 bases line up with TRBD1. The CDR3 has 13 residues. J was trimmed by 7 bases and V by 2 bases; bases with no gene match: 6. From germline, CDR1 is SGDLS and CDR2 YYNGEE.